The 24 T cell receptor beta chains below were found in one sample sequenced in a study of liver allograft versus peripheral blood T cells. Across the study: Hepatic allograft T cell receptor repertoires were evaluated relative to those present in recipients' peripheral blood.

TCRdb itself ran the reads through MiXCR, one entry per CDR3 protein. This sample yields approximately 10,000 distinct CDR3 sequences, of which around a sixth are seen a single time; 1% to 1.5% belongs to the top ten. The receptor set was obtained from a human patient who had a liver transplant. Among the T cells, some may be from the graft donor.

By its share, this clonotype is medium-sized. The CDR3 protein is CASSPWTGRQPQHF. CDR3 nucleotides: TGTGCCAGCAGTCCCTGGACAGGGAGACAGCCCCAGCATTTT. This rearrangement joins TRBV6-6 to TRBJ1-5; 8 bases align to TRBD1. Germline V CDR1 and CDR2: MNHNY, SVGAGI (reference sequence). The CDR3 spans 14 residues. After removal of 5 bases from V and 7 bases from J, the junction contained 7 bases not matched to a gene.

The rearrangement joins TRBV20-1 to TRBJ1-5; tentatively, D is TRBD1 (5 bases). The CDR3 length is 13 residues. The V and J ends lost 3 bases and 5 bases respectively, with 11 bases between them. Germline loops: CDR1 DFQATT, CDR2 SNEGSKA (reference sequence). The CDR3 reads CSASGQTDQPQHF. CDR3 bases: TGCAGTGCTAGCGGGCAGACAGATCAGCCCCAGCATTTT.

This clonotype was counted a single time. The CDR3 region is CASSLAASYSYEQYF. Here the CDR3 DNA reads TGTGCCAGCAGCTTAGCGGCTTCTTACTCCTACGAGCAGTACTTC. The chain combines TRBV11-2 with TRBJ2-7, with no clear D. CDR1 SGHAT and CDR2 FQNNGV come from the germline V gene. The V and J ends lost 1 base and 0 bases respectively, with 10 bases between them. This CDR3 has 15 amino acids. The whole variable domain, remainder taken from reference TRBV11-2 and TRBJ2-7, is EAGVAQSPRYKIIEKRQSVAFWCNPISGHATLYWYQQILGQGPKLLIQFQNNGVVDDSQLPKDRFSAERLKGVDSTLKIQPAKLEDSAVYLCASSLAASYSYEQYFGPGTRLTVT.

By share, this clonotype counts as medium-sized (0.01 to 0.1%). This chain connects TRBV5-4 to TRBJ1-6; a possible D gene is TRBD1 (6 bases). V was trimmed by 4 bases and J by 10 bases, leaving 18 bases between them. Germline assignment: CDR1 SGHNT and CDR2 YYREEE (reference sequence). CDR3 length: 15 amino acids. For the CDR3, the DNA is TGTGCCAGCAGCCTGGGCGGGGGGCAGGGATCACCCCTCCACTTT. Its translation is CASSLGGGQGSPLHF.

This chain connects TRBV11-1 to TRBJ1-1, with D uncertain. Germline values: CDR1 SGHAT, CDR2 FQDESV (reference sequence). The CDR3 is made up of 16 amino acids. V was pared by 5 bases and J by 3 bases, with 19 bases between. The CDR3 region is CASSASWGMRDTEAFF. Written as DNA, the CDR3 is TGTGCCAGCAGCGCCTCTTGGGGAATGAGAGACACTGAAGCTTTCTTT.

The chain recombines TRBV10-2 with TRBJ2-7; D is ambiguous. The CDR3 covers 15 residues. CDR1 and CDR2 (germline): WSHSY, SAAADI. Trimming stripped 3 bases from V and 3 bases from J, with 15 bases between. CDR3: CASSDGIIGLYEQYF. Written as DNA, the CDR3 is TGCGCCAGCAGTGATGGCATAATCGGCCTCTACGAGCAGTACTTC.

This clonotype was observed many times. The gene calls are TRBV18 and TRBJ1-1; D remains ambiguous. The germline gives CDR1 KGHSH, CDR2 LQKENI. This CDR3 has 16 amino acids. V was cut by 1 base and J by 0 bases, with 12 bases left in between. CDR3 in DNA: TGTGCCAGCTCACCACTGCCAGGAACTATGAACACTGAAGCTTTCTTT. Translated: CASSPLPGTMNTEAFF.

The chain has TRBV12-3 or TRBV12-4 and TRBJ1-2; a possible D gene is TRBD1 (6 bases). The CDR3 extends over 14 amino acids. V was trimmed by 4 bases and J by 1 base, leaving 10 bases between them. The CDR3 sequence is CASSSTGSNYGYTF. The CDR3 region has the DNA TGTGCCAGCAGTTCCACAGGGAGTAACTATGGCTACACCTTC.

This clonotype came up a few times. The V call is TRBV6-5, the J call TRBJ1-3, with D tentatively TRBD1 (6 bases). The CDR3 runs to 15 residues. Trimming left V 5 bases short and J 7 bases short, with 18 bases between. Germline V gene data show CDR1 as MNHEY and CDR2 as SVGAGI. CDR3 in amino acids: CASSRTYRVENTIYF. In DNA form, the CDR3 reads TGTGCCAGCAGTCGCACCTACAGGGTGGAGAACACCATATATTTT.

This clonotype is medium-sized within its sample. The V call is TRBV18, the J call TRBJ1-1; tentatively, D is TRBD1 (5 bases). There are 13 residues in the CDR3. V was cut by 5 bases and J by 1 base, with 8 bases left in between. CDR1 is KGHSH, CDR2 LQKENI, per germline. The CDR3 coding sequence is TGTGCCAGCTCAGGGGCAGGGAACACTGAAGCTTTCTTT. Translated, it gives CASSGAGNTEAFF. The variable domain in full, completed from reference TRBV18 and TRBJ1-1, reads NAGVMQNPRHLVRRRGQEARLRCSPMKGHSHVYWYRQLPEEGLKFMVYLQKENIIDESGMPKERFSAEFPKEGPSILRIQQVVRGDSAAYFCASSGAGNTEAFFGQGTRLTVV.

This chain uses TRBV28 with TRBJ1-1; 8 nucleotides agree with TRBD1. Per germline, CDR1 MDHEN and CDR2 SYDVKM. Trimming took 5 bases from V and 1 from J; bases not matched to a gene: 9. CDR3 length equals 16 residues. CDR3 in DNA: TGTGCCAGCAGTCCCCCGACAGGGGTCCCGAACACTGAAGCTTTCTTT. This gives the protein CASSPPTGVPNTEAFF. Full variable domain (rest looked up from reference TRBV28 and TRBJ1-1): DVKVTQSSRYLVKRTGEKVFLECVQDMDHENMFWYRQDPGLGLRLIYFSYDVKMKEKGDIPEGYSVSREKKERFSLILESASTNQTSMYLCASSPPTGVPNTEAFFGQGTRLTVV.

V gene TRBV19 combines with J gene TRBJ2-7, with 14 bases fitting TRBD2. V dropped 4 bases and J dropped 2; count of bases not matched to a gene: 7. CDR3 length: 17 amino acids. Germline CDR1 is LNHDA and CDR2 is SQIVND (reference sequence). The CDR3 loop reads CASSKSQTSGGAYEQYF. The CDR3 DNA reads TGTGCCAGTAGTAAATCACAGACTAGCGGGGGGGCCTACGAGCAGTACTTC.

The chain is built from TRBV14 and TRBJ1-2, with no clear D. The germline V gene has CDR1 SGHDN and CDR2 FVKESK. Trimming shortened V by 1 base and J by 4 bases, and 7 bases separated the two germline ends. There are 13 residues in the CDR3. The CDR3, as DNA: TGTGCCAGCAGCCAAGTATCCGGCTATGGCTACACCTTC. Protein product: CASSQVSGYGYTF.

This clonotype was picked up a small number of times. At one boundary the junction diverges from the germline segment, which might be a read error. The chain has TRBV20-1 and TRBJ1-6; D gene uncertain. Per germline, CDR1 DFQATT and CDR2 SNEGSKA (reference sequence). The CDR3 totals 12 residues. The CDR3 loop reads CSASSYNSPLHF. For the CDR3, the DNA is TGCAGCGCTAGCTCCTATAATTCACCCCTCCACTTT.

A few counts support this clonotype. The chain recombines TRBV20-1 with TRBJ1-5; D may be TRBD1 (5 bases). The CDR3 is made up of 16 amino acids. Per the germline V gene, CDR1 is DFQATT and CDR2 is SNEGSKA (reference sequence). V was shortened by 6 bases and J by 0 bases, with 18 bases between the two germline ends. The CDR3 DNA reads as TGCAGTGCCAACGCCCTGGGGCAGACTAGCAATCAGCCCCAGCATTTT. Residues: CSANALGQTSNQPQHF.

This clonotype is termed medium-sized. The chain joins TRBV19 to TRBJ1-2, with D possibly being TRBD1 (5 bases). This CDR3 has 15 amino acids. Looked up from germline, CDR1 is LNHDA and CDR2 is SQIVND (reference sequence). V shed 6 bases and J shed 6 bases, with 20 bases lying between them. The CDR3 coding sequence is TGTGCCAGTAGCGTCTCCAGGGTTTTTGAAAATGGCTACACCTTC. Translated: CASSVSRVFENGYTF.

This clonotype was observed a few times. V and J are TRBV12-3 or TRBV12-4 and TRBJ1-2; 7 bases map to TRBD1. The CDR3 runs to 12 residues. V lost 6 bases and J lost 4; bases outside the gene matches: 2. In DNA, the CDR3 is TGTGCCAGCAGCCGACAGGGCTATGGCTACACCTTC. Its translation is CASSRQGYGYTF.

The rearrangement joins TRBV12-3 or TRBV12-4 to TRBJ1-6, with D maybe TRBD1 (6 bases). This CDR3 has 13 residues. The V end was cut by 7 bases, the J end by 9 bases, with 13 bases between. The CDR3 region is CASTLTGGSPLHF. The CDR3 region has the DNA TGTGCCAGCACCCTGACAGGAGGTTCACCCCTCCACTTT.

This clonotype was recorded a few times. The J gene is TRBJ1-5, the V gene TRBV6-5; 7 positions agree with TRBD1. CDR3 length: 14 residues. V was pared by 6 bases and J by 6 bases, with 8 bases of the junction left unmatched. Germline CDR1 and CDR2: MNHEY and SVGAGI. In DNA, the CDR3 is TGTGCCAGCAGCCGCGACAGGGAGGGTCAGCCCCAGCATTTT. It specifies CASSRDREGQPQHF.

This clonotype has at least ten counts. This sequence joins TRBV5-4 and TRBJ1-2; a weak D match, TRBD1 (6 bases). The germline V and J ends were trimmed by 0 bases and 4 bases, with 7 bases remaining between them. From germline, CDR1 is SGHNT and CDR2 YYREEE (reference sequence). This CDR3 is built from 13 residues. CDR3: CASSLADSYGYTF. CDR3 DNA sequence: TGTGCCAGCAGCTTGGCGGACAGCTATGGCTACACCTTC.

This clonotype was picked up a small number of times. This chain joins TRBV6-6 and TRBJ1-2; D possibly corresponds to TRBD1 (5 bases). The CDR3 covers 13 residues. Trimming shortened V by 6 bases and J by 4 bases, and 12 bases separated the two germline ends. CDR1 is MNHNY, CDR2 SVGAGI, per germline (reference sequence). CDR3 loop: CASSPTASYGYTF. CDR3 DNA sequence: TGTGCCAGCAGCCCGACAGCCTCCTATGGCTACACCTTC.

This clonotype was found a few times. The CDR3 bases are TGTGCCATCAGTGAATCCCAGGTCTATTCACCCCTCCACTTT. Its translation is CAISESQVYSPLHF. This chain links TRBV10-3 with TRBJ1-6; D is undetermined. Trimming shortened V by 3 bases and J by 8 bases, and 11 bases separated the two germline ends. From germline, CDR1 is ENHRY and CDR2 SYGVKD. The CDR3 has 14 amino acids.

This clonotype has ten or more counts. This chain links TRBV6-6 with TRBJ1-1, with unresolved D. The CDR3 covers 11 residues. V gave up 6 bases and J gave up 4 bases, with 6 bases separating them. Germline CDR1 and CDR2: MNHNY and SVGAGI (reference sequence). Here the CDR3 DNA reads TGTGCCAGCAGCTTCAGCACTGAAGCTTTCTTT. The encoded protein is CASSFSTEAFF.

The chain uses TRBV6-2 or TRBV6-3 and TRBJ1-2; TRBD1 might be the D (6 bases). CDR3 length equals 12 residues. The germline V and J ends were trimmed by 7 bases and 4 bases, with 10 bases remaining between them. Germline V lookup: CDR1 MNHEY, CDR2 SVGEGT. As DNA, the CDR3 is TGTGCCAGCAACGGACAGCTCTATGGCTACACCTTC. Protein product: CASNGQLYGYTF.